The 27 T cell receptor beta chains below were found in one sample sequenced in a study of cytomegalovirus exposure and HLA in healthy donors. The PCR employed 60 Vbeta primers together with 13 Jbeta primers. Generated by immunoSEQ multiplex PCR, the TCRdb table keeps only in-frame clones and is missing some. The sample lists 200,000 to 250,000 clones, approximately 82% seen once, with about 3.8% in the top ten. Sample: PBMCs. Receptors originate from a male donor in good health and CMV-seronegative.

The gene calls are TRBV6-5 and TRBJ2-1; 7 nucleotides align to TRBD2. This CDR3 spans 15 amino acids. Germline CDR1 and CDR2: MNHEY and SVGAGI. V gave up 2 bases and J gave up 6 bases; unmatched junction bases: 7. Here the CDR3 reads CASSYSGLGPNEQFF. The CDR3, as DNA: TGTGCCAGCAGTTACAGTGGACTAGGCCCCAATGAGCAGTTCTTC.

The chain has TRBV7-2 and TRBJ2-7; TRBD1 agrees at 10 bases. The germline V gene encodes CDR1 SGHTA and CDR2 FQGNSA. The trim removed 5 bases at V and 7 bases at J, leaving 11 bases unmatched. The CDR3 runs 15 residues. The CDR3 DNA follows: TGTGCCAGCAGCACCAGGGGACAGGGGAGGTGGGAGCAGTACTTC. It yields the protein CASSTRGQGRWEQYF. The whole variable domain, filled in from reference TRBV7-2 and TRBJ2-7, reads GAGVSQSPSNKVTEKGKDVELRCDPISGHTALYWYRQSLGQGLEFLIYFQGNSAPDKSGLPSDRFSAERTGGSVSTLTIQRTQQEDSAVYLCASSTRGQGRWEQYFGPGTRLTVT.

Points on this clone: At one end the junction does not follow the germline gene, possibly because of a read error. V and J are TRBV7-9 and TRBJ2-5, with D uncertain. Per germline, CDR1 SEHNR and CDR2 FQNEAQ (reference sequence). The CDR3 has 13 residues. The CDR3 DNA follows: TGTTCCAGCAGCTTTACCCGGGTGGAGACCCAGTACTTC. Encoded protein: CSSSFTRVETQYF.

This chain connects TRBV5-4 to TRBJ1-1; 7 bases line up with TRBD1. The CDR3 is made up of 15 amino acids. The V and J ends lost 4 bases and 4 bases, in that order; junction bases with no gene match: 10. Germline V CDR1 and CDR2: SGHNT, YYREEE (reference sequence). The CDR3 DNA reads TGTGCCAGCAGCCAGATCACACAGGGGTCCACTGAAGCTTTCTTT. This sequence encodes CASSQITQGSTEAFF.

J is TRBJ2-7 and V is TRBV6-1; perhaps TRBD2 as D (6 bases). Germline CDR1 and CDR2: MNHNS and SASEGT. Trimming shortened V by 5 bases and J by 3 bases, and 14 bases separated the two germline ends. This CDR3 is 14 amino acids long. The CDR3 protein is CASSLTRRNYEQYF. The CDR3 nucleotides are TGTGCCAGCAGTTTGACTAGGAGGAACTACGAGCAGTACTTC.

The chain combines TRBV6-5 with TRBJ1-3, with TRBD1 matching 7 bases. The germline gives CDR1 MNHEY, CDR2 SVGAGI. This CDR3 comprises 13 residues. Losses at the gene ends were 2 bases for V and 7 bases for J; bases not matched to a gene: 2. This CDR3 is CASSYGTANTIYF. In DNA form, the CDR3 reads TGTGCCAGCAGTTACGGGACAGCCAACACCATATATTTT.

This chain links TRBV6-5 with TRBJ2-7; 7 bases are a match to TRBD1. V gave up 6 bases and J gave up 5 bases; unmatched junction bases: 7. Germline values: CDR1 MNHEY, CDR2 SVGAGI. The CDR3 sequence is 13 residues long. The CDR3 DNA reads TGTGCCAGCAGAGACCATGGACAGGACGAGCAGTACTTC. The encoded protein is CASRDHGQDEQYF.

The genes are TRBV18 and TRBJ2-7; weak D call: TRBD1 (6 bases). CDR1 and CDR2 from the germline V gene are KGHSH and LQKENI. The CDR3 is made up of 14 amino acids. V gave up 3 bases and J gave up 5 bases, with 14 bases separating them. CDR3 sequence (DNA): TGTGCCAGCTCACCTGTGACCAGGGACAACGAGCAGTACTTC. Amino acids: CASSPVTRDNEQYF.

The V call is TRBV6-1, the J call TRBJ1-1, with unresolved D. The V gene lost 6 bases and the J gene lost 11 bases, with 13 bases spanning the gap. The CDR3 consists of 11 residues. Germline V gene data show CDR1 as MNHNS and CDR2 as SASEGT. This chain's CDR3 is CASSSAGFAFF. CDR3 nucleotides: TGTGCCAGCAGCTCGGCGGGGTTCGCTTTCTTT.

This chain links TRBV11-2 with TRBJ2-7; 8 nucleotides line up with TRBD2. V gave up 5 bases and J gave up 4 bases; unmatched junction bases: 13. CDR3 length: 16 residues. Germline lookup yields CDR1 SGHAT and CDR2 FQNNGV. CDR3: CASSPLGVAGTYEQYF. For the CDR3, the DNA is TGTGCCAGCAGCCCTCTCGGGGTAGCGGGGACTTACGAGCAGTACTTC.

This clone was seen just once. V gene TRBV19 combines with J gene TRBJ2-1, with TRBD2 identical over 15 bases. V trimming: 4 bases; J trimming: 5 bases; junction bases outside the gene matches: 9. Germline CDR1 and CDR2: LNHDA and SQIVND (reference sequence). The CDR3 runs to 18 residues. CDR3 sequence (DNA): TGTGCCAGTAGTAGGACTAGCGGGAGGGGTGGTAGAGACAATGAGCAGTTCTTC. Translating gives CASSRTSGRGGRDNEQFF.

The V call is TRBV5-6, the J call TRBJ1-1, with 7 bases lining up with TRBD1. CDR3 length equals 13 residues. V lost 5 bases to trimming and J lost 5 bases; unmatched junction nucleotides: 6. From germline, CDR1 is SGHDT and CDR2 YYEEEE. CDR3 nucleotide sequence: TGTGCCAGCAGAGAAGGGGGCACAACTGAAGCTTTCTTT. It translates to CASREGGTTEAFF.

This CDR3 is CARVDTSTYNEQFF. The CDR3 nucleotides read TGTGCCAGGGTGGACACTTCGACATACAATGAGCAGTTCTTC. V and J are TRBV25-1 and TRBJ2-1; weak D call: TRBD1 (5 bases). Germline V CDR1 and CDR2: MGHDK, SYGVNS. Trimming cost V 9 bases and J 4 bases, with 16 bases left between them. CDR3 length: 14 residues.

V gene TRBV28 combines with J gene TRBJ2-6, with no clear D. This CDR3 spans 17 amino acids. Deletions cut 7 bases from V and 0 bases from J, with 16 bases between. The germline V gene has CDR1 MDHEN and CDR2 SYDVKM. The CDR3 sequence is CASNEWAPHSGANVLTF. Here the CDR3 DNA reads TGTGCCAGCAATGAATGGGCACCCCACTCTGGGGCCAACGTCCTGACTTTC.

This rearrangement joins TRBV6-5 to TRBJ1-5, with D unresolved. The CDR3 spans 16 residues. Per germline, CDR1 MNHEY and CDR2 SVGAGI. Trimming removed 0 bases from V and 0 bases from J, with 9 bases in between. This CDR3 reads CASSYSRLTSNQPQHF. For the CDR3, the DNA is TGTGCCAGCAGTTACTCGAGATTAACTAGCAATCAGCCCCAGCATTTT.

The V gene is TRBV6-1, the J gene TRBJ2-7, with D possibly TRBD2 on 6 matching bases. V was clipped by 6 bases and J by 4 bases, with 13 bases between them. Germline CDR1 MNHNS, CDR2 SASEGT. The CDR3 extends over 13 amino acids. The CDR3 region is CASSSDGGYEQYF. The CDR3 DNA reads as TGTGCCAGCAGCTCAGACGGGGGTTACGAGCAGTACTTC.

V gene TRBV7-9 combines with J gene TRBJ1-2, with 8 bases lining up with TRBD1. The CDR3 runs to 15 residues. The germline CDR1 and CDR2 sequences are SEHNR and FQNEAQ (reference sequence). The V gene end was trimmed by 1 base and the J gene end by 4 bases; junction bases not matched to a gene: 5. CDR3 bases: TGTGCCAGCAGCTTAGGTACAGGGGGAATCTATGGCTACACCTTC. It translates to CASSLGTGGIYGYTF.

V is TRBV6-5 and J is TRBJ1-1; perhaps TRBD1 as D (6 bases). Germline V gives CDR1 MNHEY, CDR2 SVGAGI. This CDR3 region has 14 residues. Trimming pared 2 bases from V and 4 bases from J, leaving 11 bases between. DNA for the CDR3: TGTGCCAGCAGTTACCAGGGGCGGGTCACTGAAGCTTTCTTT. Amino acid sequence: CASSYQGRVTEAFF.

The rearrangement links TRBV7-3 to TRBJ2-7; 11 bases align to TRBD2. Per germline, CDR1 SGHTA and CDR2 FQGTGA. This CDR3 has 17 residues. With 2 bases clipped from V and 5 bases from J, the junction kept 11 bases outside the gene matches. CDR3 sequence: CASSLVGASGRIDEQYF. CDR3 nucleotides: TGTGCCAGCAGCTTAGTTGGAGCTAGCGGGAGGATCGACGAGCAGTACTTC.

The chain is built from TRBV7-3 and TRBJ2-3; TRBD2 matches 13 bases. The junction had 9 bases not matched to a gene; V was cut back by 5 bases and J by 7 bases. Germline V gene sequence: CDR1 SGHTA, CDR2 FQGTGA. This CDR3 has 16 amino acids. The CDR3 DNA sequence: TGTGCCAGCAGCCCCCCGGGACTAGCGGGACGTAATACGCAGTATTTT. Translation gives CASSPPGLAGRNTQYF.

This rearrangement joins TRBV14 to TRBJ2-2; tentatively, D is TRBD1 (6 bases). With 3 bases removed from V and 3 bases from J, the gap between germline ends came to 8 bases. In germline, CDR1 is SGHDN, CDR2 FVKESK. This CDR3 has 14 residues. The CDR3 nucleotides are TGTGCCAGCAGCCAGGACAGCGACACCGGGGAGCTGTTTTTT. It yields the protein CASSQDSDTGELFF.

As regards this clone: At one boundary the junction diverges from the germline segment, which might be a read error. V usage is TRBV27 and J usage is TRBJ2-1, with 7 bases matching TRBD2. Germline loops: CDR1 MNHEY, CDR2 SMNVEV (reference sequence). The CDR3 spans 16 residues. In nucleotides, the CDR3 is TGTGCCAGCAGTTTGTCGGGAGGCCCCTCCTACAGTGAGCAGTTCTTC. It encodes CASSLSGGPSYSEQFF.

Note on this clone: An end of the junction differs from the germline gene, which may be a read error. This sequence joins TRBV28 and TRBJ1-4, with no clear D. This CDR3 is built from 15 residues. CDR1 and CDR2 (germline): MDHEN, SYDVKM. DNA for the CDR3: TGTGCCAGCAGTTTGGTAGCTATACACAATGAAAGACTGTTTTTT. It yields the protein CASSLVAIHNERLFF.

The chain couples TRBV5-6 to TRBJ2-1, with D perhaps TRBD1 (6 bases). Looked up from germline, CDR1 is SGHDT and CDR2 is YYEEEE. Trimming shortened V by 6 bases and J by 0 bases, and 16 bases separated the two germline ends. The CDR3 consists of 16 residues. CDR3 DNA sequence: TGTGCCAGCATCTACAGGGTCCTTAACTCCTACAATGAGCAGTTCTTC. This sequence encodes CASIYRVLNSYNEQFF.

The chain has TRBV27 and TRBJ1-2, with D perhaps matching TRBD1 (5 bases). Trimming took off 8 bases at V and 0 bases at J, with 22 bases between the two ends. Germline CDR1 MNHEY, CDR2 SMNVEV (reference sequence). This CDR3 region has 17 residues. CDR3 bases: TGTGCCAGCCCCCCCCGACAGTTAGGTGCTCCTAACTATGGCTACACCTTC. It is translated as CASPPRQLGAPNYGYTF.

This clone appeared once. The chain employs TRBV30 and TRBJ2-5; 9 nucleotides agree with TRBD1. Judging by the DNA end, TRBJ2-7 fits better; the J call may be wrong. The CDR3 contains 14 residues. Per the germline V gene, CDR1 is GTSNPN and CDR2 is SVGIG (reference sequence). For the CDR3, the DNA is TGTGCCTGGAGTGTAACAGGGGGCAGGGCCGAGCAGTACTTC. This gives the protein CAWSVTGGRAEQYF.

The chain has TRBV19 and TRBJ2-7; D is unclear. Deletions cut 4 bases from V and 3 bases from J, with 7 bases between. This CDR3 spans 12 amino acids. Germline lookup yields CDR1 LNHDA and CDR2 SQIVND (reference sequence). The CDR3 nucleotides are TGTGCCAGTAGTAACGGGTTCTACGAGCAGTACTTC. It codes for CASSNGFYEQYF.